Following are 21 T cell receptor beta chains from one sample sequenced in a study of cytomegalovirus exposure and HLA in healthy donors. Amplification used 60 Vbeta primers and 13 Jbeta primers. This table comes from immunoSEQ multiplex PCR, and its TCRdb copy is limited to in-frame clones, with some not included. The table has over 150,000 clones, around 81% seen once. Sequencing was carried out using PBMCs. Every receptor here comes from a woman aged 50 to 65 in good health and CMV-seronegative.

The rearrangement joins TRBV4-1 to TRBJ1-1; maybe TRBD1 (6 bases). Germline CDR1 MGHRA, CDR2 YSYEKL. Between the trimmed V and J ends, which lost 4 bases and 0 bases, there was a span of 12 bases. The CDR3 has 15 residues. The CDR3 bases are TGCGCCAGCAGCCTGGAAGGACAGCTGAACACTGAAGCTTTCTTT. Translated, it gives CASSLEGQLNTEAFF.

CDR3 loop: CASSSAGTGYTGELFF. CDR3 nucleotide sequence: TGTGCCAGCAGTTCCGCCGGGACAGGGTACACCGGGGAGCTGTTTTTT. This chain uses TRBV6-5 with TRBJ2-2; 9 nucleotides match TRBD1. V trimming: 4 bases; J trimming: 3 bases; junction bases outside the gene matches: 6. Germline CDR1 is MNHEY and CDR2 is SVGAGI. The CDR3 is 16 residues long.

The chain joins TRBV15 to TRBJ2-5; D is unresolved. This CDR3 is built from 13 residues. V was pared by 0 bases and J by 5 bases, with 7 bases between. The germline gives CDR1 LNHNV, CDR2 YYDKDF (reference sequence). DNA of the CDR3: TGTGCCACCAGCAGAGACCTAGAGGAGACCCAGTACTTC. Its protein product is CATSRDLEETQYF.

The rearrangement uses TRBV7-2 and TRBJ1-1, with 7 bases identical to TRBD1. CDR1 SGHTA and CDR2 FQGNSA come from the germline V gene. The trim removed 4 bases at V and 3 bases at J, leaving 5 bases unmatched. The CDR3 runs 14 residues. In nucleotides, the CDR3 is TGTGCCAGCAGCTCCCGCACAGGGGACACTGAAGCTTTCTTT. It encodes CASSSRTGDTEAFF.

The chain links TRBV2 to TRBJ1-5; 7 nucleotides agree with TRBD1. This CDR3 region has 15 residues. The germline gives CDR1 SNHLY, CDR2 FYNNEI. V gave up 6 bases and J gave up 6 bases; unmatched junction bases: 11. CDR3 protein: CASRQATGTVQPQHF. The CDR3 coding sequence is TGTGCCAGCAGACAAGCGACAGGGACGGTTCAGCCCCAGCATTTT.

V gene TRBV5-5 combines with J gene TRBJ2-3, with 7 bases that match TRBD1. Germline loops: CDR1 SGHKS, CDR2 YYEKEE (reference sequence). The trim removed 1 base at V and 4 bases at J, leaving 3 bases unmatched. The CDR3 has 14 amino acids. The CDR3 DNA is TGTGCCAGCAGCTTGTTTACAGGGGCAGATACGCAGTATTTT. The encoded protein is CASSLFTGADTQYF.

The genes are TRBV11-2 and TRBJ2-1; TRBD2 matches 10 bases. The CDR3 is 16 amino acids. V was pared by 2 bases and J by 6 bases, with 7 bases of the junction left unmatched. CDR1 is SGHAT and CDR2 is FQNNGV in the germline V gene. The CDR3 bases are TGTGCCAGCAGCTTACTCAGCGGGGGGGCGGGCAATGAGCAGTTCTTC. Encoded protein: CASSLLSGGAGNEQFF.

DNA for the CDR3: TGTGCCACCAGCAGAGACCGGGGGATTACTGAAGCTTTCTTT. Encoded protein: CATSRDRGITEAFF. The V call is TRBV15, the J call TRBJ1-1; perhaps TRBD1 as D (5 bases). The CDR3 is 14 residues long. Germline assignment: CDR1 LNHNV and CDR2 YYDKDF (reference sequence). V dropped 0 bases and J dropped 5 bases, with 10 bases sitting between them.

The chain employs TRBV5-4 and TRBJ1-2; 9 nucleotides match TRBD1. The length of the CDR3 is 16 residues. Germline loops: CDR1 SGHNT, CDR2 YYREEE (reference sequence). The V gene end was trimmed by 4 bases and the J gene end by 2 bases; junction bases not matched to a gene: 9. The DNA for the CDR3 is TGTGCCAGCAGCCCGGACCGGGACAGGGTAAACTATGGCTACACCTTC. Its translation is CASSPDRDRVNYGYTF.

The chain recombines TRBV15 with TRBJ1-2; 7 bases fit TRBD1. Per the germline V gene, CDR1 is LNHNV and CDR2 is YYDKDF (reference sequence). This CDR3 region has 15 residues. The J segment lost 4 bases and the V segment lost 6 bases, leaving 11 bases of the junction unmatched. This CDR3 reads CATRDRLSPIYGYTF. DNA for the CDR3: TGTGCCACCAGGGACAGGCTTTCCCCAATCTATGGCTACACCTTC.

The chain recombines TRBV7-2 with TRBJ1-3; the D is unclear. Germline V gives CDR1 SGHTA, CDR2 FQGNSA. With 1 base removed from V and 6 bases from J, the gap between germline ends came to 13 bases. The CDR3 consists of 15 residues. CDR3: CASSLGLGVLNTIYF. CDR3 coding DNA: TGTGCCAGCAGCTTAGGGCTAGGTGTTCTAAACACCATATATTTT.

In regard to this clone: A read error may account for a junction end that differs from germline. The chain couples TRBV28 to TRBJ1-2, with D unclear. The CDR3 has 13 residues. Germline CDR1 reads MDHEN; CDR2 reads SYDVKM. This CDR3 reads CAGSLDTARRYTF. As DNA, the CDR3 is TGTGCCGGCAGTTTAGACACGGCGCGTAGGTACACCTTC.

This clone appeared a few times. This chain connects TRBV11-1 to TRBJ1-4; tentatively, D is TRBD1 (5 bases). Germline loops: CDR1 SGHAT, CDR2 FQDESV (reference sequence). V dropped 5 bases and J dropped 6 bases, with 16 bases sitting between them. The CDR3 length is 15 residues. This CDR3 is CASSRTGDLDEKLFF. The CDR3 DNA sequence: TGTGCCAGCAGCCGAACAGGAGACCTCGATGAAAAACTGTTTTTT.

The rearrangement uses TRBV21-1 and TRBJ2-1; the table's D call, TRBD2, was not checked against the DNA. TRBV21-1 is listed as a pseudogene. The CDR3 totals 18 residues. CDR3 nucleotide sequence: TGTGCCAGCAGCCTCATCGCCGGGACTAGCGGGAGCTACAATGAGCAGTTCTTC. Amino acid sequence: CASSLIAGTSGSYNEQFF.

The chain uses TRBV5-4 and TRBJ2-1; the match to TRBD2 covers 8 bases. With 4 bases clipped from V and 1 base from J, the junction kept 7 bases outside the gene matches. Germline V gene data show CDR1 as SGHNT and CDR2 as YYREEE (reference sequence). The CDR3 is made up of 16 amino acids. CDR3 DNA: TGTGCCAGCAGCGCGACTGCGGGGGGTTCCTACAATGAGCAGTTCTTC. Translation: CASSATAGGSYNEQFF.

The table lists this clone with a few counts. This chain uses TRBV30 with TRBJ2-7; D is ambiguous. CDR3 length equals 15 residues. The V gene's germline CDR1 is GTSNPN and CDR2 SVGIG (reference sequence). Trimming took 3 bases from V and 5 from J, leaving 20 bases between them. Written as DNA, the CDR3 is TGTGCCTGGAGCCCCCGGGTCCGCAGACCGGACGAGCAGTACTTC. Translated: CAWSPRVRRPDEQYF.

The chain joins TRBV6-6 to TRBJ1-1, with D perhaps matching TRBD1 (6 bases). The length of the CDR3 is 15 residues. V was cut by 0 bases and J by 7 bases, with 15 bases left in between. Germline V gene lookup returns CDR1 MNHNY and CDR2 SVGAGI (reference sequence). The CDR3 loop reads CASSYSGSPRGEAFF. CDR3 DNA sequence: TGTGCCAGCAGTTACTCTGGGTCCCCCAGGGGTGAAGCTTTCTTT.

The rearrangement links TRBV28 to TRBJ1-5; a possible D gene is TRBD1 (5 bases). The CDR3 extends over 14 amino acids. V dropped 6 bases and J dropped 1 base, with 10 bases sitting between them. CDR1 is MDHEN and CDR2 is SYDVKM in the germline V gene. In DNA, the CDR3 is TGTGCCAGCAGCGTCGGGGGGAGCAATCAGCCCCAGCATTTT. It specifies CASSVGGSNQPQHF.

The chain uses TRBV7-6 and TRBJ2-7, with 8 bases lining up with TRBD1. The trim removed 5 bases at V and 2 bases at J, leaving 5 bases unmatched. From germline, CDR1 is SGHVS and CDR2 FNYEAQ. CDR3 length equals 14 residues. The CDR3 region has the DNA TGTGCCAGCAGCCTACGACAGGGGACCTACGAGCAGTACTTC. Protein: CASSLRQGTYEQYF. The whole variable domain, filled in from reference TRBV7-6 and TRBJ2-7, reads GAGVSQSPRYKVTKRGQDVALRCDPISGHVSLYWYRQALGQGPEFLTYFNYEAQQDKSGLPNDRFSAERPEGSISTLTIQRTEQRDSAMYRCASSLRQGTYEQYFGPGTRLTVT.

The CDR3 DNA follows: TGTGCCAGCAGCGTAGCCAGTCATGGTACTGAAGCTTTCTTT. The encoded protein is CASSVASHGTEAFF. The chain combines TRBV9 with TRBJ1-1; D is unresolved. Per germline, CDR1 SGDLS and CDR2 YYNGEE. The CDR3 runs to 14 residues. V lost 0 bases, J lost 5 bases, and 11 bases lay in between.

This sequence joins TRBV5-4 and TRBJ2-7; D may be TRBD2 (7 bases). Germline loops: CDR1 SGHNT, CDR2 YYREEE (reference sequence). The CDR3 runs 15 residues. Trimming took off 3 bases at V and 0 bases at J, with 13 bases between the two ends. CDR3 in amino acids: CASSSGRGVSYEQYF. The CDR3 DNA follows: TGTGCCAGCAGCTCAGGGAGGGGGGTCTCCTACGAGCAGTACTTC.